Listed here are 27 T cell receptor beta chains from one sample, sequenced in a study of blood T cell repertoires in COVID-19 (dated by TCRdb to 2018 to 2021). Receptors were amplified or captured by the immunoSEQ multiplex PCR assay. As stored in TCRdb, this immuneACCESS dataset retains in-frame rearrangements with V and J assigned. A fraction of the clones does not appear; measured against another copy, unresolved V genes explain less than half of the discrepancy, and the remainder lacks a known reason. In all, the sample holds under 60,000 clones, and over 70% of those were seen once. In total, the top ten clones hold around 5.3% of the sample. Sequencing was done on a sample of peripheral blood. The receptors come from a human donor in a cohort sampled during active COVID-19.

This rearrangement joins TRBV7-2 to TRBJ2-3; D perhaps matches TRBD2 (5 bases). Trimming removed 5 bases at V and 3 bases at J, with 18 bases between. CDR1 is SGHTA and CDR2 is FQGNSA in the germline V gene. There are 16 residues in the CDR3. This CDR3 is CASSPRPGLVTDTQYF. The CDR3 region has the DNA TGTGCCAGCAGCCCCCGCCCCGGACTGGTAACAGATACGCAGTATTTT.

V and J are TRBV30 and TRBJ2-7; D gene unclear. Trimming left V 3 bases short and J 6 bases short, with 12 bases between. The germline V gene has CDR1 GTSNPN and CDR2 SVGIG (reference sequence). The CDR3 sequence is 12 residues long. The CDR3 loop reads CAWRRGLLEQYF. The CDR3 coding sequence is TGTGCCTGGAGACGTGGGCTTCTCGAGCAGTACTTC.

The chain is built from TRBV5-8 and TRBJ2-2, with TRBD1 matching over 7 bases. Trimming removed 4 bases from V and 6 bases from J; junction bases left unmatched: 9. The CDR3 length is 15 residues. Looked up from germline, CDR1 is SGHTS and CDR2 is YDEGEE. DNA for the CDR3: TGTGCCAGCAGCCCACAGGGGCGTCAGGCCGGGGAGCTGTTTTTT. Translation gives CASSPQGRQAGELFF.

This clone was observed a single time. DNA of the CDR3: TGTGCCAGCAGCTTGTTCCCAGCGGAGACCCAGTACTTC. Protein: CASSLFPAETQYF. J is TRBJ2-5 and V is TRBV5-5; D not resolved. Germline V gives CDR1 SGHKS, CDR2 YYEKEE (reference sequence). Trimming cost V 1 base and J 5 bases, with 9 bases left between them. The CDR3 totals 13 residues.

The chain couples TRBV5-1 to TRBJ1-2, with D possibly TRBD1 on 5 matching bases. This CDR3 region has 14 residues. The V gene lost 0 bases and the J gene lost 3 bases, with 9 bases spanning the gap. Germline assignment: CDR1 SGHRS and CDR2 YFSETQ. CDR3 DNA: TGCGCCAGCAGCTTGGATGGCAGGGACTATGGCTACACCTTC. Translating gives CASSLDGRDYGYTF.

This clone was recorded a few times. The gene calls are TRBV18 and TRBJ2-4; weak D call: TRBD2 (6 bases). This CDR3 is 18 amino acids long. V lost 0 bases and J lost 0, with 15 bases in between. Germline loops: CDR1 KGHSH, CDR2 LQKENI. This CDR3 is CASSPPRTTELAKNIQYF. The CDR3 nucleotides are TGTGCCAGCTCACCACCAAGGACTACCGAACTAGCCAAAAACATTCAGTACTTC.

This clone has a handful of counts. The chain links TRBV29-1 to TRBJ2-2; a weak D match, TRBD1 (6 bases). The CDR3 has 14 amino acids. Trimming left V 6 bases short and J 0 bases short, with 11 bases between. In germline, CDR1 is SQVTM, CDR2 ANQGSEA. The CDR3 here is CSVAQGTNTGELFF. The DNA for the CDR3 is TGCAGCGTCGCTCAGGGGACGAACACCGGGGAGCTGTTTTTT.

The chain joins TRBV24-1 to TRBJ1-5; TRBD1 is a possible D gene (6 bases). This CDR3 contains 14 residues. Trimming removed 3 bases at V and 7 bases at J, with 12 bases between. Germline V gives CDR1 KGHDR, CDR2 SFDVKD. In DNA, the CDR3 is TGTGCCACCAGTGATCGGGGACAAGCCCAGCCCCAGCATTTT. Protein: CATSDRGQAQPQHF.

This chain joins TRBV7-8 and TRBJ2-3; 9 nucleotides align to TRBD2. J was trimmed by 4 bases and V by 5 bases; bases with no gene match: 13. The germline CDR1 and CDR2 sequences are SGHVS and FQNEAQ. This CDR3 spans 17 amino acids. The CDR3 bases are TGTGCCAGCAGCCTCCCCTTAGGCGGGGGGGGTGCAGATACGCAGTATTTT. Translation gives CASSLPLGGGGADTQYF.

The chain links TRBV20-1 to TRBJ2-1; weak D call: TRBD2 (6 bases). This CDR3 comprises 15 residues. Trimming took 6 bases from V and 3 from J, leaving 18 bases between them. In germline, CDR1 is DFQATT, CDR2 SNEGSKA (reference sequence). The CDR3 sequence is CSASRGGVSYNEQFF. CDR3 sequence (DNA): TGCAGTGCGAGTCGAGGAGGGGTAAGCTACAATGAGCAGTTCTTC.

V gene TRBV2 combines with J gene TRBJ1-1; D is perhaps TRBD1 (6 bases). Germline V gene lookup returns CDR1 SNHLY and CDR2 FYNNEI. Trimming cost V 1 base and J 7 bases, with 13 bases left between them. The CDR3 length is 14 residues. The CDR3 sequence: CASSEGGNRVEAFF. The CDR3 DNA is TGTGCCAGCAGTGAAGGGGGGAACAGGGTTGAAGCTTTCTTT. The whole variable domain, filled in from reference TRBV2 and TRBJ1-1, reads EPEVTQTPSHQVTQMGQEVILRCVPISNHLYFYWYRQILGQKVEFLVSFYNNEISEKSEIFDDQFSVERPDGSNFTLKIRSTKLEDSAMYFCASSEGGNRVEAFFGQGTRLTVV.

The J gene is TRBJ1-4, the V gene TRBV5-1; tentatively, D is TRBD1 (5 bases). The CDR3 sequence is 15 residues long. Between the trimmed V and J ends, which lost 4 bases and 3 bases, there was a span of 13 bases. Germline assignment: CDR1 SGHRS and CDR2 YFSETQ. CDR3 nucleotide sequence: TGCGCCAGCAGCCAACTGGGGGGTGCTAATGAAAAACTGTTTTTT. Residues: CASSQLGGANEKLFF.

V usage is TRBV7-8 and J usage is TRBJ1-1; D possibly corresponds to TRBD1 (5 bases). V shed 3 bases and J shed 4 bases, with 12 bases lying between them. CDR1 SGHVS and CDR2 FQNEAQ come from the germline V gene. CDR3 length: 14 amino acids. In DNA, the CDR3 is TGTGCCAGCAGCTTCGGGGGGTCGGTCACTGAAGCTTTCTTT. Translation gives CASSFGGSVTEAFF.

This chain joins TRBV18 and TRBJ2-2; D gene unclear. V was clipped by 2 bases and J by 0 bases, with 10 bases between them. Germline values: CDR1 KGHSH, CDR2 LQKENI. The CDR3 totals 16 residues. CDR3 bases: TGTGCCAGCTCACCAGTTGGCAGTCCGAACACCGGGGAGCTGTTTTTT. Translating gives CASSPVGSPNTGELFF. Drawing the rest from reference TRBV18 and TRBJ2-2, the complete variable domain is NAGVMQNPRHLVRRRGQEARLRCSPMKGHSHVYWYRQLPEEGLKFMVYLQKENIIDESGMPKERFSAEFPKEGPSILRIQQVVRGDSAAYFCASSPVGSPNTGELFFGEGSRLTVL.

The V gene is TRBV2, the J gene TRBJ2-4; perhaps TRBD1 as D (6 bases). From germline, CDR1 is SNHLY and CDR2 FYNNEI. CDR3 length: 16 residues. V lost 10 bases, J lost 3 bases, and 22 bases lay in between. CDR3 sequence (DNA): TGTGCCACCGGAACGCAGGACAGTTTCGGCAAAAACATTCAGTACTTC. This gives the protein CATGTQDSFGKNIQYF.

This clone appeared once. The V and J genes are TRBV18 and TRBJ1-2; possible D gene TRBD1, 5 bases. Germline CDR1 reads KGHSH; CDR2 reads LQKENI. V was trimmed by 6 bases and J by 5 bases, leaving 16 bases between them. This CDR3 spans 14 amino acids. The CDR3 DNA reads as TGTGCCAGCTCTCCTCTCGACAGACCATATGGCTACACCTTC. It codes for CASSPLDRPYGYTF.

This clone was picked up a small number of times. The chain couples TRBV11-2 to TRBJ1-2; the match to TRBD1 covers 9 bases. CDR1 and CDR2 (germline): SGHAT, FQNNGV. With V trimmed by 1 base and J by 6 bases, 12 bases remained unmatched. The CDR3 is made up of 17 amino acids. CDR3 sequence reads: CASSLVNRQGGSNGYTF. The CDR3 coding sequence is TGTGCCAGCAGCTTAGTCAATCGACAGGGGGGCTCTAATGGCTACACCTTC.

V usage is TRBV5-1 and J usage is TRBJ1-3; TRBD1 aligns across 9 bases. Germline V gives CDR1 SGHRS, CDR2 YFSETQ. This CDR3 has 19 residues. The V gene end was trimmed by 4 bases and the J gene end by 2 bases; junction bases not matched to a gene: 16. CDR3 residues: CASSLTGTGIGVAGNTIYF. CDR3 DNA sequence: TGCGCCAGCAGCCTCACCGGGACAGGGATTGGGGTAGCTGGAAACACCATATATTTT.

The CDR3 region has the DNA TGTGCCACCAGTGATCCCGGTCAGGGGTCGTATTTT. This gives the protein CATSDPGQGSYF. The V gene is TRBV24-1, the J gene TRBJ2-3; tentative D call: TRBD1 (6 bases). Germline V gives CDR1 KGHDR, CDR2 SFDVKD. The CDR3 is made up of 12 amino acids. V was pared by 3 bases and J by 14 bases, with 14 bases between.

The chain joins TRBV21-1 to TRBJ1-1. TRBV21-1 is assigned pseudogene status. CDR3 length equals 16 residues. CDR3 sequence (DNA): TGTGCCAGCAGGGCGGGGCCACAGGACTCTAACACTGAAGCTTTCTTT. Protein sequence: CASRAGPQDSNTEAFF.

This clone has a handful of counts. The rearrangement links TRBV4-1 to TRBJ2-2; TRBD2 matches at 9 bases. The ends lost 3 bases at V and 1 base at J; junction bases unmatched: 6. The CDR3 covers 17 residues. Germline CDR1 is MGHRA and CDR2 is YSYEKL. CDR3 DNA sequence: TGCGCCAGCAGCCACTTATCTAGCGGGGTGAACACCGGGGAGCTGTTTTTT. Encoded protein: CASSHLSSGVNTGELFF.

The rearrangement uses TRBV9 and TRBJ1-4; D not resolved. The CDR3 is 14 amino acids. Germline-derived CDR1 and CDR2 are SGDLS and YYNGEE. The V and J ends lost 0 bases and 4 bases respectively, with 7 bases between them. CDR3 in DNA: TGTGCCAGCAGCGTAGGGCGGGGTAATGAAAAACTGTTTTTT. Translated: CASSVGRGNEKLFF.

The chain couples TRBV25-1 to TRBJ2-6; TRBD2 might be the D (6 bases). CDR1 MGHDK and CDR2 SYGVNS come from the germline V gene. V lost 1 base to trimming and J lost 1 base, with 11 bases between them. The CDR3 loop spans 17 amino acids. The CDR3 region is CASSEWRGASGANVLTF. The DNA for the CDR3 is TGTGCCAGCAGTGAATGGCGGGGAGCGTCTGGGGCCAACGTCCTGACTTTC. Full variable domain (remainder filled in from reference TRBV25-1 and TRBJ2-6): EADIYQTPRYLVIGTGKKITLECSQTMGHDKMYWYQQDPGMELHLIHYSYGVNSTEKGDLSSESTVSRIRTEHFPLTLESARPSHTSQYLCASSEWRGASGANVLTFGAGSRLTVL.

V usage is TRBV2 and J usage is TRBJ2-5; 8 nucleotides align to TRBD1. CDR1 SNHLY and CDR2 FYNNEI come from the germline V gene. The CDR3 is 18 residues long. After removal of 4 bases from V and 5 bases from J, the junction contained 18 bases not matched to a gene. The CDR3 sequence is CASSALWSDRVLGETQYF. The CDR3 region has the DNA TGTGCCAGCAGTGCCCTTTGGTCGGACAGGGTTTTAGGCGAGACCCAGTACTTC.

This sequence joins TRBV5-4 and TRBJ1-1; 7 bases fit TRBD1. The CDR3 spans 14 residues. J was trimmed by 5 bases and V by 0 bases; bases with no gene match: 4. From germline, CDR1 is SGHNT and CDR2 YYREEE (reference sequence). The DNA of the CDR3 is TGTGCCAGCAGCTTGGAGGGGGCGCGGACTGAAGCTTTCTTT. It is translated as CASSLEGARTEAFF.

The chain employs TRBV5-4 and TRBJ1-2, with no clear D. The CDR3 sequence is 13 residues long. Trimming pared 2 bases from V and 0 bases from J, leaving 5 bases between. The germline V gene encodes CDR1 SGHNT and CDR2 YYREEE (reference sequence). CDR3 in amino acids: CASSFGSNYGYTF. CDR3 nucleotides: TGTGCCAGCAGCTTCGGGTCTAACTATGGCTACACCTTC.

The CDR3 nucleotides are TGTGCCAGCAGTCGGGACAGTAACTATGGCTACACCTTC. Amino acids: CASSRDSNYGYTF. The J gene is TRBJ1-2, the V gene TRBV2, with 7 nucleotides matching TRBD1. The CDR3 is made up of 13 amino acids. The V and J ends lost 5 bases and 1 base, in that order; junction bases with no gene match: 1. Germline assignment: CDR1 SNHLY and CDR2 FYNNEI.